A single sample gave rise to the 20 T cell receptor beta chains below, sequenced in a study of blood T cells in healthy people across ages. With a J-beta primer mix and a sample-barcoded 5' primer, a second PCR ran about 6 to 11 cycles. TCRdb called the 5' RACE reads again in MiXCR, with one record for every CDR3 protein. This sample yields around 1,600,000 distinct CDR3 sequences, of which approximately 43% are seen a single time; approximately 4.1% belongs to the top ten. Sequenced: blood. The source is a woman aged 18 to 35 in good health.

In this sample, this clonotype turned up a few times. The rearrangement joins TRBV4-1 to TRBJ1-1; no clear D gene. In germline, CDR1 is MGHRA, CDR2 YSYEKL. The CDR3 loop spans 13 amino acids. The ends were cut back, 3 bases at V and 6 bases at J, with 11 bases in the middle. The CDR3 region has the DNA TGCGCCAGCAGCCACTCAGGAACCCCTGAAGCTTTCTTT. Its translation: CASSHSGTPEAFF.

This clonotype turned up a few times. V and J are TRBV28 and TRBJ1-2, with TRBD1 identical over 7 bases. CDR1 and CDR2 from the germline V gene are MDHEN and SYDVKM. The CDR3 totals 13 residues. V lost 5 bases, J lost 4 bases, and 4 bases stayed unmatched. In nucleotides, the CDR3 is TGTGCCAGCAGTACCGGACAGGTCTATGGCTACACCTTC. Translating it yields CASSTGQVYGYTF.

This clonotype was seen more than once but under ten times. CDR3 sequence: CASSRGGDNEQFF. The CDR3 nucleotides are TGTGCCAGCAGTCGCGGGGGGGACAATGAGCAGTTCTTC. The chain couples TRBV6-5 to TRBJ2-1, with TRBD2 identical over 9 bases. Trimming took 5 bases from V and 5 from J; bases not matched to a gene: 1. The CDR3 is made up of 13 amino acids. The germline V gene has CDR1 MNHEY and CDR2 SVGAGI.

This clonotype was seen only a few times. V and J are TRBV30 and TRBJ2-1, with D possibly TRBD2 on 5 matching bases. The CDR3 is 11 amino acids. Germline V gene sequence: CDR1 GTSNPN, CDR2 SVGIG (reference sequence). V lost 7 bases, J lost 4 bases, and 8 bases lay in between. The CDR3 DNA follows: TGTGCCTATCGGGGATACAATGAGCAGTTCTTC. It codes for CAYRGYNEQFF.

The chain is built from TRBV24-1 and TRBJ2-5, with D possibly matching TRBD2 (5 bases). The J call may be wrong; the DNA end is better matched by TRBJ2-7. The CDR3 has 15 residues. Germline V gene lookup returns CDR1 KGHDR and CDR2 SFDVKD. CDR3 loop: CATSDAGGRLNEQYF. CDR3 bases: TGTGCCACCAGTGATGCCGGAGGCAGGCTGAACGAGCAGTACTTC.

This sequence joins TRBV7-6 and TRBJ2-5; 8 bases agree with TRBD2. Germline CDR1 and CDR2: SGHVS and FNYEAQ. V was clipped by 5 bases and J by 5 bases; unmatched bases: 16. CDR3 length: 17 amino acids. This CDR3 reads CASSRGSTSGYGETQYF. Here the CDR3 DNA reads TGTGCCAGCAGCAGGGGTTCTACTAGCGGTTACGGGGAGACCCAGTACTTC.

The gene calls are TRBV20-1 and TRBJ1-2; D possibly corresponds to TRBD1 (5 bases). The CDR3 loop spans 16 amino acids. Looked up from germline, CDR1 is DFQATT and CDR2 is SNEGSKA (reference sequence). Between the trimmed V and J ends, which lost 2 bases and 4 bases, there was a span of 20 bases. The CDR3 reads CSARKTGTGELYGYTF. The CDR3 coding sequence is TGCAGTGCTAGAAAAACCGGGACCGGAGAACTCTATGGCTACACCTTC.

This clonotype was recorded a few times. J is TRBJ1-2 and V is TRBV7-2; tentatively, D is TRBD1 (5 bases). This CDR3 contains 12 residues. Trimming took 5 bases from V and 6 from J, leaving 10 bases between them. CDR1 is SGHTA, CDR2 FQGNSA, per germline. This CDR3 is CASSRQRNGYTF. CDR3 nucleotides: TGTGCCAGCAGCCGACAGAGAAATGGCTACACCTTC. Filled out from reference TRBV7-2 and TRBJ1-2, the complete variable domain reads GAGVSQSPSNKVTEKGKDVELRCDPISGHTALYWYRQSLGQGLEFLIYFQGNSAPDKSGLPSDRFSAERTGGSVSTLTIQRTQQEDSAVYLCASSRQRNGYTFGSGTRLTVV.

In DNA form, the CDR3 reads TGTGCCAGCAGCCAACTCGGACAGGATCACGGGGAGCTGTTTTTT. Translating it yields CASSQLGQDHGELFF. This sequence joins TRBV4-2 and TRBJ2-2, with 7 bases fitting TRBD1. In germline, CDR1 is LGHNA, CDR2 YNFKEQ. The CDR3 contains 15 residues. With V trimmed by 2 bases and J by 7 bases, 7 bases remained unmatched.

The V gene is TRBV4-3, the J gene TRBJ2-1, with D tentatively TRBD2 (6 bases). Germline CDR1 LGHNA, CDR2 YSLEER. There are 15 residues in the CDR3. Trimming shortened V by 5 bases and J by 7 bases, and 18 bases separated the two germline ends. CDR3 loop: CASSVYGGDENEQFF. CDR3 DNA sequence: TGCGCCAGCAGCGTGTACGGCGGGGATGAAAATGAGCAGTTCTTC.

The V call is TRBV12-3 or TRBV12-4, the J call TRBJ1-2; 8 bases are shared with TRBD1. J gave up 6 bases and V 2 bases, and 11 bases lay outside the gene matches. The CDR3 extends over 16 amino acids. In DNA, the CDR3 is TGTGCCAGCAGTTTACGCCAGGGGGCTACAAACGATGGCTACACCTTC. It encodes CASSLRQGATNDGYTF.

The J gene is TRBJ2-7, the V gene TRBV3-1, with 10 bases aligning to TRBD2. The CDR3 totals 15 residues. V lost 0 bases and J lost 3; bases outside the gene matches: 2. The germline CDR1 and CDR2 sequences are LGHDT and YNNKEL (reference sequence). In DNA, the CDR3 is TGTGCCAGCAGCCAAGAACTAGCGGGGATCTACGAGCAGTACTTC. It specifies CASSQELAGIYEQYF.

This CDR3 is CASRSEGAYGYTF. In DNA form, the CDR3 reads TGTGCCAGCAGGTCGGAGGGAGCCTATGGCTACACCTTC. The J gene is TRBJ1-2, the V gene TRBV2; no definite D call. The germline V gene has CDR1 SNHLY and CDR2 FYNNEI. V was pared by 6 bases and J by 4 bases, with 12 bases between. The CDR3 spans 13 residues.

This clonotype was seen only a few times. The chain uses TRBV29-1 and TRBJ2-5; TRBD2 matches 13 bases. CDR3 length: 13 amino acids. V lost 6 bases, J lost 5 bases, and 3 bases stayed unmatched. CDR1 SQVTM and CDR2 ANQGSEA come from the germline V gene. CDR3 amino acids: CSVGTSGVETQYF. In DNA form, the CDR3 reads TGCAGCGTAGGGACTAGCGGGGTGGAGACCCAGTACTTC.

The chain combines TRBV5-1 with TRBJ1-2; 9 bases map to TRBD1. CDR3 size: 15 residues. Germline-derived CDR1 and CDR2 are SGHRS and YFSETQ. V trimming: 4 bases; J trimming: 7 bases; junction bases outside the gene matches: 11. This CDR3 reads CASSDRTGAPIGYTF. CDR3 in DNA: TGCGCCAGCAGCGACCGGACAGGGGCCCCTATTGGCTACACCTTC.

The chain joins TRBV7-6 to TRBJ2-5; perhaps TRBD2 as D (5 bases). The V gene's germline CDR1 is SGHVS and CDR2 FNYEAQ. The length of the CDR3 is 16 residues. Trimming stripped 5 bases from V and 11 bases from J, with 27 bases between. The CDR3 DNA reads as TGTGCCAGCAGCATTAGCGCCTCCAGCTCCTACAATGAGCAGTACTTC. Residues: CASSISASSSYNEQYF.

CDR3 sequence: CASSPKRGTCVSEQFF. The CDR3 DNA sequence: TGTGCCAGCAGCCCTAAGCGTGGGACTTGTGTTAGTGAGCAGTTCTTC. The V gene is TRBV11-2, the J gene TRBJ2-1; D possibly corresponds to TRBD2 (6 bases). The CDR3 contains 16 residues. The germline CDR1 and CDR2 sequences are SGHAT and FQNNGV. Trimming pared 5 bases from V and 9 bases from J, leaving 23 bases between.

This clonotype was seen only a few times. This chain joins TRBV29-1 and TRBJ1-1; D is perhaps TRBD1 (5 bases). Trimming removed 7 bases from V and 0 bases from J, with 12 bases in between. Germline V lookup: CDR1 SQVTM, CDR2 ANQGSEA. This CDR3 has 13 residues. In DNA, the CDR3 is TGCAGCGCTGACAGAAATATGAACACTGAAGCTTTCTTT. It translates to CSADRNMNTEAFF.

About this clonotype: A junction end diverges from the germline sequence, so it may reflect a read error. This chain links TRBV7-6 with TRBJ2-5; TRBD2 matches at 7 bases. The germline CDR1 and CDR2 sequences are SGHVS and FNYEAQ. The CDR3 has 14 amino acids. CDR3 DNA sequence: TGTGCCTGCAGCTTAGAGCGGGGCCAAGAGACCCAGTACTTC. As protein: CACSLERGQETQYF.

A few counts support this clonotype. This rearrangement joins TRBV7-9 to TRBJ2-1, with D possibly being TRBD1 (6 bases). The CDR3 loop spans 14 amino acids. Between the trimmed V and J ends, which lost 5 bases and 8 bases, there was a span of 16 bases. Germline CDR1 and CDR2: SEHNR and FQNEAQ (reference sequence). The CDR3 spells CASSAVDSSDEQFF. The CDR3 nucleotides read TGTGCCAGCAGCGCAGTGGACAGTTCGGATGAGCAGTTCTTC.